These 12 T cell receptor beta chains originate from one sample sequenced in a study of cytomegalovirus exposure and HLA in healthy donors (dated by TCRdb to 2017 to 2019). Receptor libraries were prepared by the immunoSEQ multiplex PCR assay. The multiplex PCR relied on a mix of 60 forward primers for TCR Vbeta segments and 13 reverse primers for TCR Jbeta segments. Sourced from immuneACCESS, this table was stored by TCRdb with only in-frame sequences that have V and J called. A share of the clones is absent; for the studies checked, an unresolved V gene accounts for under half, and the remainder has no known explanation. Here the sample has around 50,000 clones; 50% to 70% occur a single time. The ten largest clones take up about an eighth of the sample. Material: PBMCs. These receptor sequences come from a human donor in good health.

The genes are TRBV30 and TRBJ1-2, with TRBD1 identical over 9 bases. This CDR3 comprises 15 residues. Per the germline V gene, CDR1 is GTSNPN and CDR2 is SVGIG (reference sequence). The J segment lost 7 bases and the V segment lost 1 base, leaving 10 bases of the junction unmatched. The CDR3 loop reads CAWSGIDTGGAGYTF. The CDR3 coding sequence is TGTGCCTGGAGTGGAATCGACACAGGGGGCGCTGGCTACACCTTC.

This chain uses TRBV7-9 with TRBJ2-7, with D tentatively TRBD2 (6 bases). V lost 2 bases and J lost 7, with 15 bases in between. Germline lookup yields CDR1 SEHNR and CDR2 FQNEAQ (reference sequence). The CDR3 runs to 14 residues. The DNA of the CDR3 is TGTGCCAGCAGCTTATCTCCACTCCGGGGGGAGCAGTACTTC. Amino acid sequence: CASSLSPLRGEQYF. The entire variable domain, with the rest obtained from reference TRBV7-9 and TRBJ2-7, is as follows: DTGVSQNPRHKITKRGQNVTFRCDPISEHNRLYWYRQTLGQGPEFLTYFQNEAQLEKSRLLSDRFSAERPKGSFSTLEIQRTEQGDSAMYLCASSLSPLRGEQYFGPGTRLTVT.

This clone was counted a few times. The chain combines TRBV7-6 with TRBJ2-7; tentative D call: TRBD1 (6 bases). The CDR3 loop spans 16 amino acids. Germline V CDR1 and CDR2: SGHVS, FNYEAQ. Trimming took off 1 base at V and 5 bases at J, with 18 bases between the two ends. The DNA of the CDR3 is TGTGCCAGCAGCTTAGGGCGGCATGAACAGGGAGACGAGCAGTACTTC. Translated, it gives CASSLGRHEQGDEQYF.

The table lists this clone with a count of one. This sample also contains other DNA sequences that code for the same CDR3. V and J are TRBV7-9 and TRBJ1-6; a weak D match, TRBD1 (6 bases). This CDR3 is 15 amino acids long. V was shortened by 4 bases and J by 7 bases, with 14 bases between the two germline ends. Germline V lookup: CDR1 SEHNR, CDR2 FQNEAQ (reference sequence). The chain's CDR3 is CASSSRQAMNSPLHF. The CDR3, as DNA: TGTGCCAGCAGCTCCAGACAGGCTATGAATTCACCCCTCCACTTT. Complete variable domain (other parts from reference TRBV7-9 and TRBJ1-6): DTGVSQNPRHKITKRGQNVTFRCDPISEHNRLYWYRQTLGQGPEFLTYFQNEAQLEKSRLLSDRFSAERPKGSFSTLEIQRTEQGDSAMYLCASSSRQAMNSPLHFGNGTRLTVT.

This CDR3 reads CASSLALLVGAEPSIQYF. The CDR3 DNA is TGCGCCAGCAGCTTGGCCCTACTAGTGGGGGCCGAACCCTCAATCCAGTACTTC. The chain is built from TRBV5-1 and TRBJ2-5; TRBD1 might be the D (6 bases). The CDR3 has 18 residues. Germline lookup yields CDR1 SGHRS and CDR2 YFSETQ. Trimming cost V 0 bases and J 10 bases, with 28 bases left between them.

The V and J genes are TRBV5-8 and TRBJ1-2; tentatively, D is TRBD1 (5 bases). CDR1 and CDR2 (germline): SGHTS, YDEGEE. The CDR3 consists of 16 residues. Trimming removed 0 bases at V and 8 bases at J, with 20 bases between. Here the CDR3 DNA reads TGTGCCAGCAGCTTGGATTTTGGGGGAGGTGCGAGGGGCTACACCTTC. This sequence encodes CASSLDFGGGARGYTF.

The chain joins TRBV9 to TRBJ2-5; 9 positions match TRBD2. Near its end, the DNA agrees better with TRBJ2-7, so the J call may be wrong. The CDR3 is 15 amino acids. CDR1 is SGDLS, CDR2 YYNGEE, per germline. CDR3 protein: CASSVAPSGAYEQYF. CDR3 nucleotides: TGTGCCAGCAGCGTAGCCCCTAGCGGGGCCTACGAGCAGTACTTC.

As DNA, the CDR3 is TGTGCCAGCAGTGAAAATCCGGGACAGATCTCTTATGGCTACACCTTC. Amino acids: CASSENPGQISYGYTF. V usage is TRBV2 and J usage is TRBJ1-2; 7 positions match TRBD1. With 2 bases clipped from V and 5 bases from J, the junction kept 11 bases outside the gene matches. CDR1 SNHLY and CDR2 FYNNEI come from the germline V gene. The CDR3 has 16 amino acids.

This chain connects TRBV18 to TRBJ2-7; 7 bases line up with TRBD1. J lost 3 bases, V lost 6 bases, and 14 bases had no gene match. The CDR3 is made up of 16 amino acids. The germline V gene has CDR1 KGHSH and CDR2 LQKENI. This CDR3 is CASSASLSRGNYEQYF. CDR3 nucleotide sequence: TGTGCCAGCTCCGCATCACTATCCAGGGGGAACTACGAGCAGTACTTC.

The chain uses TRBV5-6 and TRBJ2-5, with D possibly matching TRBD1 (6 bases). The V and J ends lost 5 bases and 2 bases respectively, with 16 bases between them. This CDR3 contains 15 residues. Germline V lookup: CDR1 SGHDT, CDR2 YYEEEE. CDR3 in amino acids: CASSLRQATQETQYF. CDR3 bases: TGTGCCAGCAGTCTGAGACAGGCCACTCAAGAGACCCAGTACTTC.

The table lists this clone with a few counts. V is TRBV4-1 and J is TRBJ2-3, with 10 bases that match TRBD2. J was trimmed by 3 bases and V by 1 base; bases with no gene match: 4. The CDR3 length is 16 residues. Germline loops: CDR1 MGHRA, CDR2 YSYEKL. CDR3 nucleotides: TGCGCCAGCAGCCAAGTCCCGGGACTAGCGACAGATACGCAGTATTTT. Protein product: CASSQVPGLATDTQYF.

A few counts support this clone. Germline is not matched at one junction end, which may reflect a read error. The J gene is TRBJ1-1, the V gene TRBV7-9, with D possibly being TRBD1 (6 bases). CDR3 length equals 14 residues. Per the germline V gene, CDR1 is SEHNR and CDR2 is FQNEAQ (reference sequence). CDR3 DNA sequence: TGTTCCAGCAGCTTAGGGGGTGGGGAGGGAGGAGCTTTCTTT. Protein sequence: CSSSLGGGEGGAFF.